What follows are 12 T cell receptor beta chains derived from one specimen sequenced in a study of blood T cell repertoires in COVID-19. The repertoire was sequenced with immunoSEQ multiplex PCR; TCRdb's copy has only in-frame clones and lacks some. The sample yields about 150,000 clones, around 80% seen once. The sample comprised PBMCs or T cells enriched from blood (not recorded which). The receptor set was obtained from a man aged 45-65 years who had recovered from COVID-19.

The chain uses TRBV11-2 and TRBJ2-3; TRBD1 agrees at 8 bases. J was trimmed by 4 bases and V by 5 bases; bases with no gene match: 5. This CDR3 region has 14 residues. The germline V gene has CDR1 SGHAT and CDR2 FQNNGV. The CDR3 nucleotides read TGTGCCAGCAGCCGAGACAGGGGAGCAGATACGCAGTATTTT. Its translation is CASSRDRGADTQYF.

The rearrangement joins TRBV13 to TRBJ2-2, with TRBD1 identical over 7 bases. Trimming at V came to 5 bases and at J to 5 bases, leaving 11 bases not matched to a gene. CDR3 length equals 16 residues. From germline, CDR1 is PRHDT and CDR2 FYEKMQ (reference sequence). CDR3 DNA: TGTGCCAGCAGCGTCCGACAGGGTAGGGGGACCGGGGAGCTGTTTTTT. This sequence encodes CASSVRQGRGTGELFF.

J is TRBJ1-1 and V is TRBV4-1, with D tentatively TRBD1 (6 bases). This CDR3 region has 17 residues. The V gene lost 0 bases and the J gene lost 5 bases, with 19 bases spanning the gap. Germline lookup yields CDR1 MGHRA and CDR2 YSYEKL. The CDR3, as DNA: TGCGCCAGCAGCCAAGATTCGAGGACCCAAAGGGGGACTGAAGCTTTCTTT. Translated, it gives CASSQDSRTQRGTEAFF.

The chain couples TRBV14 to TRBJ2-3, with D maybe TRBD2 (5 bases). CDR1 is SGHDN and CDR2 is FVKESK in the germline V gene. This CDR3 region has 14 residues. V was shortened by 0 bases and J by 11 bases, with 15 bases between the two germline ends. CDR3 loop: CASSQDWFSGMQYF. DNA of the CDR3: TGTGCCAGCAGCCAAGATTGGTTTTCGGGGATGCAGTATTTT.

The rearrangement joins TRBV5-4 to TRBJ2-1; 7 bases are shared with TRBD2. The germline V gene encodes CDR1 SGHNT and CDR2 YYREEE (reference sequence). V dropped 4 bases and J dropped 9; count of bases not matched to a gene: 10. The CDR3 contains 14 residues. The CDR3 bases are TGTGCCAGCAGCCCAACGTTGGGGGGGGGTGAGCAGTTCTTC. It translates to CASSPTLGGGEQFF.

The chain uses TRBV6-5 and TRBJ1-1; possible D gene TRBD1, 5 bases. Germline V gene sequence: CDR1 MNHEY, CDR2 SVGAGI. The CDR3 runs to 15 residues. The V end lost 0 bases, the J end lost 4 bases, and 12 bases lay between the germline ends. In DNA, the CDR3 is TGTGCCAGCAGTTACTCGTCCGCAGGGCGCACTGAAGCTTTCTTT. Its protein product is CASSYSSAGRTEAFF.

This clone showed up just once. DNA of the CDR3: TGTGCCAGCAGTGAAAGGGCACTGGCGGGTGAAAAACTGTTTTTT. Translation: CASSERALAGEKLFF. V gene TRBV6-1 combines with J gene TRBJ1-4; D not resolved. The ends were cut back, 2 bases at V and 7 bases at J, with 14 bases in the middle. There are 15 residues in the CDR3. CDR1 is MNHNS, CDR2 SASEGT, per germline.

V gene TRBV19 combines with J gene TRBJ2-1, with 7 bases that match TRBD1. Looked up from germline, CDR1 is LNHDA and CDR2 is SQIVND (reference sequence). There are 16 residues in the CDR3. V lost 1 base to trimming and J lost 5 bases; unmatched junction nucleotides: 8. The CDR3, as DNA: TGTGCCAGTAGTATAGTATATGACAGGGTAAACAATGAGCAGTTCTTC. Encoded protein: CASSIVYDRVNNEQFF.

The table lists this clone with a count of one. The rearrangement links TRBV12-3 or TRBV12-4 to TRBJ1-2; D is possibly TRBD1 (5 bases). This CDR3 has 13 amino acids. V was pared by 3 bases and J by 4 bases, with 9 bases between. The CDR3 sequence is CASSLRDGYGYTF. CDR3 in DNA: TGTGCCAGCAGTTTGCGGGACGGCTATGGCTACACCTTC.

This chain uses TRBV6-5 with TRBJ2-1, with D uncertain. There are 14 residues in the CDR3. In germline, CDR1 is MNHEY, CDR2 SVGAGI. The V gene lost 6 bases and the J gene lost 0 bases, with 9 bases spanning the gap. The CDR3 region has the DNA TGTGCCAGCAGCATGAGATCCTCCTACAATGAGCAGTTCTTC. This encodes CASSMRSSYNEQFF.

This clone showed up just a few times. The J gene is TRBJ1-2, the V gene TRBV25-1; D is possibly TRBD1 (6 bases). The CDR3 is 14 amino acids. V was clipped by 5 bases and J by 4 bases, with 14 bases between them. Germline CDR1 reads MGHDK; CDR2 reads SYGVNS. The CDR3 DNA reads TGTGCCAGCAGTAAAGAACAGGGAAGCTATGGCTACACCTTC. Protein sequence: CASSKEQGSYGYTF.

The rearrangement links TRBV29-1 to TRBJ2-6; 8 nucleotides align to TRBD1. CDR1 is SQVTM, CDR2 ANQGSEA, per germline. J lost 1 base, V lost 4 bases, and 3 bases had no gene match. The CDR3 loop spans 15 amino acids. CDR3 bases: TGCAGCGTTGGGACAGGGACGTCTGGGGCCAACGTCCTGACTTTC. Protein sequence: CSVGTGTSGANVLTF.